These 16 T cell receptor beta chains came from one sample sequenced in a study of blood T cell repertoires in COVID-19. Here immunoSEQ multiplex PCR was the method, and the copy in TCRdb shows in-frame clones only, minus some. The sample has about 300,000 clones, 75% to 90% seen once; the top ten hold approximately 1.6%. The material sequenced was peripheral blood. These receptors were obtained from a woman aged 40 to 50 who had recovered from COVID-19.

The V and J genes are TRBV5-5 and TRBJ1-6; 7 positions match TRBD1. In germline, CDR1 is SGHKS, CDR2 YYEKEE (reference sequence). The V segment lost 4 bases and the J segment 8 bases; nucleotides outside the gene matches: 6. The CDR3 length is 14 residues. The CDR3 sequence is CASSPRQGYSPLHF. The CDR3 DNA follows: TGTGCCAGCAGCCCCAGACAGGGATATTCACCCCTCCACTTT.

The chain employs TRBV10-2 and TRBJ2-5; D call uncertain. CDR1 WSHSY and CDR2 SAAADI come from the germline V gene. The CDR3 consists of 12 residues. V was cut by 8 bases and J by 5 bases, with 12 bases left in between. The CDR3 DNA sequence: TGCGCCAGCGGGCCACACGTCGAGACCCAGTACTTC. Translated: CASGPHVETQYF.

In DNA, the CDR3 is TGTGCCAGCAGCTTAGGACAGCAAGAGACCCAGTACTTC. It translates to CASSLGQQETQYF. The rearrangement joins TRBV7-8 to TRBJ2-5, with TRBD1 as a possible D gene (5 bases). This CDR3 has 13 amino acids. The germline CDR1 and CDR2 sequences are SGHVS and FQNEAQ. Between the trimmed V and J ends, which lost 1 base and 2 bases, there was a span of 5 bases.

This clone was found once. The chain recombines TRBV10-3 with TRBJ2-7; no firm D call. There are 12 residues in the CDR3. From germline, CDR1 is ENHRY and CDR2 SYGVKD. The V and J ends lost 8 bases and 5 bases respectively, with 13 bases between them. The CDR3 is CAIALHTDEQYF. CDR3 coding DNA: TGTGCCATCGCCCTCCATACGGACGAGCAGTACTTC.

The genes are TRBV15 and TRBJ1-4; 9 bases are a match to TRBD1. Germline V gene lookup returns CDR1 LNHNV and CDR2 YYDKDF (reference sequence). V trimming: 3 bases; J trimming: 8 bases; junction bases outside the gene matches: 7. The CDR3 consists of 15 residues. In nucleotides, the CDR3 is TGTGCCACCAGCAGCCCGGGACAGGGTTTGGAAAAACTGTTTTTT. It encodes CATSSPGQGLEKLFF.

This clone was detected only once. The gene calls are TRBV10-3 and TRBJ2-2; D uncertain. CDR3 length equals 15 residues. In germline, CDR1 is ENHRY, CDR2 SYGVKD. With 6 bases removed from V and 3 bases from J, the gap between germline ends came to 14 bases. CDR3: CAISQFDTDTGELFF. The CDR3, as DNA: TGTGCCATCAGCCAATTTGACACGGACACCGGGGAGCTGTTTTTT.

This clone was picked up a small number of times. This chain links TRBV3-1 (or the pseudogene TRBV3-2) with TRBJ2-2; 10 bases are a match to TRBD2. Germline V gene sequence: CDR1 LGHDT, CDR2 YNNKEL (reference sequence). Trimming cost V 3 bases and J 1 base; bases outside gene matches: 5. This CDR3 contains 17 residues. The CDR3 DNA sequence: TGTGCCAGCAGCCAGTTAGCGGGGGGAGTGAACACCGGGGAGCTGTTTTTT. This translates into CASSQLAGGVNTGELFF.

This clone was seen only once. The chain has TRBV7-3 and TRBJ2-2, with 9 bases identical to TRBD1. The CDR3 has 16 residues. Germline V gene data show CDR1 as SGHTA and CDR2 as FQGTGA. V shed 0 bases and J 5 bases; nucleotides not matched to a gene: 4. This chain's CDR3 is CASSLTGTGLTGELFF. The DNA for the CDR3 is TGTGCCAGCAGCTTAACGGGGACAGGGTTGACCGGGGAGCTGTTTTTT.

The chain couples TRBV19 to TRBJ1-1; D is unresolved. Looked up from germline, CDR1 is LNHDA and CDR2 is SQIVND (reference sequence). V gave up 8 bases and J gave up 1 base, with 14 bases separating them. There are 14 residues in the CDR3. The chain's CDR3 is CASHRGTRNTEAFF. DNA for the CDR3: TGTGCCAGTCACCGGGGTACACGGAACACTGAAGCTTTCTTT. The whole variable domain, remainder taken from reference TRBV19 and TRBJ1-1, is DGGITQSPKYLFRKEGQNVTLSCEQNLNHDAMYWYRQDPGQGLRLIYYSQIVNDFQKGDIAEGYSVSREKKESFPLTVTSAQKNPTAFYLCASHRGTRNTEAFFGQGTRLTVV.

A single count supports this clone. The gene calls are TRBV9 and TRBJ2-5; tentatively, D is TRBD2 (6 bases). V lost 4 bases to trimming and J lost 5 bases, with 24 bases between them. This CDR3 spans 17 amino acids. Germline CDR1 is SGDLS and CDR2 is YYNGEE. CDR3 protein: CASSLFGGFSREETQYF. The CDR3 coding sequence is TGTGCCAGCAGCTTATTCGGGGGTTTCTCGCGCGAGGAGACCCAGTACTTC.

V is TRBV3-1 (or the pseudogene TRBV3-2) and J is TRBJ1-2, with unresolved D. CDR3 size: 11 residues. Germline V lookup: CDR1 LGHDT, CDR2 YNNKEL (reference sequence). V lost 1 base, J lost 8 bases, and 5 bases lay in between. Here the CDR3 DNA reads TGTGCCAGCAGCCAAGTGAGCGGCTACACCTTC. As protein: CASSQVSGYTF.

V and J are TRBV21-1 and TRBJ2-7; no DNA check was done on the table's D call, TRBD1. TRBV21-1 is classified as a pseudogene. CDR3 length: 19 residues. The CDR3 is CASSKGPGTGTRKYYEQYF. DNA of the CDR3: TGTGCCAGCAGCAAAGGGCCCGGGACAGGGACCCGGAAGTACTACGAGCAGTACTTC.

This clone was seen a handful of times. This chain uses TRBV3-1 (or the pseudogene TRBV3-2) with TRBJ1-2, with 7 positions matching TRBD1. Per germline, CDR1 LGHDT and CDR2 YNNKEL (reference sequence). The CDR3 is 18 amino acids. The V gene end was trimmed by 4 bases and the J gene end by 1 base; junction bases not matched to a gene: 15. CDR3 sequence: CASSPKMIGDSYNYGYTF. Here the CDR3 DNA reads TGTGCCAGCAGCCCCAAGATGATCGGGGACAGCTATAACTATGGCTACACCTTC.

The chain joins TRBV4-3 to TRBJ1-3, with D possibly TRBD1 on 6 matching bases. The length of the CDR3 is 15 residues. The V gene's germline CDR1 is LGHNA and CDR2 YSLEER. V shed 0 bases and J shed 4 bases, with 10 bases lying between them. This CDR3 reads CASSQDLDRGNTIYF. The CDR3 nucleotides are TGCGCCAGCAGCCAAGATTTGGACAGAGGAAACACCATATATTTT.

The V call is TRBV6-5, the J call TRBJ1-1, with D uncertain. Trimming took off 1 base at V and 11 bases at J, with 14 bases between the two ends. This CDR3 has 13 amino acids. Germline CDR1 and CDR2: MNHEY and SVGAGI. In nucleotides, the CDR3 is TGTGCCAGCAGTTACTTCGGGAATCGGAACGCTTTCTTT. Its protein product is CASSYFGNRNAFF.

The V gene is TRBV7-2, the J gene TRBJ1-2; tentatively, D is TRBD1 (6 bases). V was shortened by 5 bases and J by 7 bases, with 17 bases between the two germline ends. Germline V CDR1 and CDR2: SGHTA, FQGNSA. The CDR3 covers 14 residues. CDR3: CASSANREVSGYTF. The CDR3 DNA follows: TGTGCCAGCAGCGCAAACAGGGAAGTCTCTGGCTACACCTTC.